The sequence of this T cell receptor (beta chain) was determined in a study of blood T cell repertoires in COVID-19. Study-level information: The United States, Italy and Spain provided the acute and convalescent COVID-19 samples. T cells, B-cell-depleted T cells, or PBMCs provided the cDNA or gDNA that served as material.

How the authors handled the data: Quantification of nucleated cells was approximated via reference gene primer amplification. Sequencing was performed with immunoSEQ multiplex PCR; in TCRdb, only in-frame clones are kept and a portion is missing. The DNA gave D and trimming, while V, J and clone size come from that table. The data show over 140,000 clones, with 60% to 85% seen just once and 4.5% to 5% held by the top ten. The CDR3 loop spans 14 amino acids. Germline assignment: CDR1 LGHDT and CDR2 YNNKEL (reference sequence). V dropped 7 bases and J dropped 6; count of bases not matched to a gene: 6.

This sequence originates from a woman of 80 years or more with active or convalescent COVID-19. This chain links TRBV3-1 (or the pseudogene TRBV3-2) with TRBJ1-6; 7 bases map to TRBD1. Sequences were obtained from peripheral blood. This CDR3 reads CASTTGTANSPLHF. The CDR3 DNA reads TGTGCCAGCACCACGGGGACAGCTAATTCACCCCTCCACTTT.